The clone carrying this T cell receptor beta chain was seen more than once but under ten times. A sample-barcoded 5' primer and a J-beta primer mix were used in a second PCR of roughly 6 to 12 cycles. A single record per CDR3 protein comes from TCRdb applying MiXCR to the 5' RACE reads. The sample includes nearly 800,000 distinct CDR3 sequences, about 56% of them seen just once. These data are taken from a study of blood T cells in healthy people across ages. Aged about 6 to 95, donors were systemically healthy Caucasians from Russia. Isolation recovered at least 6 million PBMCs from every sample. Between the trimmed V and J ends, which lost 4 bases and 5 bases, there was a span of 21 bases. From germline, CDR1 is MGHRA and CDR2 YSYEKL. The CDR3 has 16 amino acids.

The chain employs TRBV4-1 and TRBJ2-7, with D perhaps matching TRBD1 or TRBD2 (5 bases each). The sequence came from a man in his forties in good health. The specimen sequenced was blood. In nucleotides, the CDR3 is TGCGCCAGCAGCCTCCCAGGGACGGCCCCTCAAGACGAGCAGTACTTC. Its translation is CASSLPGTAPQDEQYF.